What follows are 21 T cell receptor beta chains derived from one specimen sequenced in a study of T cells after posttransplantation cyclophosphamide. The assay was immunoSEQ multiplex PCR, and TCRdb's table has in-frame clones only and misses some. Recorded here are thousands of clones, none singletons. Busulfan-fludarabine conditioning, marrow transplant, and cyclophosphamide on days +3 and +4 were administered. Specimen: PBMCs, collected after allogeneic stem cell transplant with posttransplant cyclophosphamide. These receptor sequences come from a young adult male patient who received an allogeneic stem cell transplant from an unrelated donor, was CMV-positive, and had acute and chronic GVHD. Certain T cells may be donor cells from the graft.

This clone was picked up many times. The genes are TRBV5-6 and TRBJ1-2, with D unresolved. The length of the CDR3 is 14 residues. V dropped 4 bases and J dropped 6 bases, with 16 bases sitting between them. Germline V gene lookup returns CDR1 SGHDT and CDR2 YYEEEE. In nucleotides, the CDR3 is TGTGCCAGCAGCCATGTTTCGGGGTCGGATGGCTACACCTTC. Its protein product is CASSHVSGSDGYTF.

This clone was recorded many times. V gene TRBV18 combines with J gene TRBJ1-1, with D perhaps matching TRBD1 (5 bases). The CDR3 spans 16 residues. The V end was cut by 3 bases, the J end by 0 bases, with 14 bases between. Looked up from germline, CDR1 is KGHSH and CDR2 is LQKENI. The CDR3: CASSPGGVTLNTEAFF. The CDR3 DNA follows: TGTGCCAGCTCACCCGGGGGGGTTACGTTGAACACTGAAGCTTTCTTT.

This clone was recorded at least ten times. This rearrangement joins TRBV6-1 to TRBJ1-2; D possibly corresponds to TRBD1 (5 bases). The length of the CDR3 is 14 residues. V gave up 1 base and J gave up 4 bases, with 10 bases separating them. Germline CDR1 and CDR2: MNHNS and SASEGT. The CDR3 DNA reads TGTGCCAGCAGTGAAGGGGGACTGAGCTATGGCTACACCTTC. Translated: CASSEGGLSYGYTF.

This clone was counted ten times or more. The chain is built from TRBV5-4 and TRBJ1-1, with D perhaps TRBD1 (5 bases). Germline-derived CDR1 and CDR2 are SGHNT and YYREEE (reference sequence). The CDR3 spans 14 residues. V was pared by 0 bases and J by 4 bases, with 10 bases between. The DNA of the CDR3 is TGTGCCAGCAGCTTGGATTCCGGGGGCACTGAAGCTTTCTTT. Its translation is CASSLDSGGTEAFF.

This clone was detected ten times or more. The chain carries TRBV19 and TRBJ1-5; D gene uncertain. The CDR3 covers 13 residues. V lost 4 bases and J lost 1, with 5 bases in between. Germline CDR1 LNHDA, CDR2 SQIVND (reference sequence). This chain's CDR3 is CASSTGSNQPQHF. CDR3 sequence (DNA): TGTGCCAGTAGTACGGGGAGCAATCAGCCCCAGCATTTT. Full variable domain (outside the CDR3, taken from reference TRBV19 and TRBJ1-5): DGGITQSPKYLFRKEGQNVTLSCEQNLNHDAMYWYRQDPGQGLRLIYYSQIVNDFQKGDIAEGYSVSREKKESFPLTVTSAQKNPTAFYLCASSTGSNQPQHFGDGTRLSIL.

In its sample, this clone was seen many times. The J gene is TRBJ1-1, the V gene TRBV6-1; no clear D gene. V was trimmed by 2 bases and J by 3 bases, leaving 7 bases between them. This CDR3 region has 13 residues. Looked up from germline, CDR1 is MNHNS and CDR2 is SASEGT. The CDR3 DNA is TGTGCCAGCAGTGAAATCCCTTACACTGAAGCTTTCTTT. Its protein product is CASSEIPYTEAFF.

The CDR3, as DNA: TGTGCCAGCAGTTCCACGAAGACAGGGTACGGTGAGCAGTTCTTC. It encodes CASSSTKTGYGEQFF. This chain uses TRBV6-1 with TRBJ2-1; 7 bases match TRBD1. V shed 5 bases, J shed 9 bases, and the junction held 13 bases outside the gene matches. Germline V gives CDR1 MNHNS, CDR2 SASEGT. This CDR3 region has 15 residues.

This clone was recorded at least ten times. The CDR3 sequence: CASRDRGETQYF. CDR3 bases: TGTGCCAGCAGAGACAGGGGAGAGACCCAGTACTTC. The chain joins TRBV2 to TRBJ2-5, with 8 bases aligning to TRBD1. V lost 6 bases, J lost 4 bases, and 1 base stayed unmatched. Germline lookup yields CDR1 SNHLY and CDR2 FYNNEI. The CDR3 loop spans 12 amino acids.

Judged by abundance, this clone is medium-sized. The V and J genes are TRBV6-1 and TRBJ2-7; D is undetermined. The V gene lost 2 bases and the J gene lost 7 bases, with 12 bases spanning the gap. CDR3 size: 13 residues. CDR1 and CDR2 from the germline V gene are MNHNS and SASEGT. Here the CDR3 reads CASSERLDGEQYV. The CDR3 nucleotides read TGTGCCAGCAGTGAACGTCTGGATGGGGAGCAGTACGTC.

In this sample, this clone turned up many times. The junction differs from germline at one of its ends, possibly a read error. V is TRBV29-1 and J is TRBJ2-7, with 7 bases aligning to TRBD1. The CDR3 spans 13 residues. The germline gives CDR1 SQVTM, CDR2 ANQGSEA. This CDR3 reads CSTQGRASSEQYF. In nucleotides, the CDR3 is TGCAGCACACAGGGGAGAGCTTCCTCCGAGCAGTACTTC.

This clone has at least ten counts. V and J are TRBV14 and TRBJ2-7, with D possibly TRBD2 on 6 matching bases. From germline, CDR1 is SGHDN and CDR2 FVKESK. This CDR3 has 15 residues. V was trimmed by 4 bases and J by 5 bases, leaving 18 bases between them. The CDR3 region has the DNA TGTGCCAGCAGCCCATACTGGTGGAGGGAAGACGAGCAGTACGTC. As protein: CASSPYWWREDEQYV.

The chain has TRBV30 and TRBJ1-2; maybe TRBD1 (6 bases). The V end lost 2 bases, the J end lost 6 bases, and 13 bases lay between the germline ends. This CDR3 has 13 amino acids. The germline gives CDR1 GTSNPN, CDR2 SVGIG (reference sequence). CDR3 bases: TGTGCCTGGAGTTCCGGGACAACCCATGGCTACACCTTC. Translation: CAWSSGTTHGYTF.

This clone was observed at least ten times. The chain recombines TRBV18 with TRBJ2-2; TRBD1 aligns across 8 bases. CDR1 is KGHSH and CDR2 is LQKENI in the germline V gene. The J segment lost 3 bases and the V segment lost 1 base, leaving 4 bases of the junction unmatched. The CDR3 sequence is 16 residues long. The CDR3 protein is CASSPQTGEDTGELFF. CDR3 coding DNA: TGTGCCAGCTCACCACAGACAGGGGAGGACACCGGGGAGCTGTTTTTT.

This clone occurred many times. This chain joins TRBV19 and TRBJ1-5; the D gene is possibly TRBD1 (6 bases). Trimming removed 7 bases from V and 0 bases from J, with 19 bases in between. The CDR3 has 17 amino acids. Germline lookup yields CDR1 LNHDA and CDR2 SQIVND (reference sequence). CDR3 nucleotide sequence: TGTGCCAGTACTAAGAGACAGGCTCTTTATAGCAATCAGCCCCAGCATTTT. Its protein is CASTKRQALYSNQPQHF.

This clone was counted at least ten times. The J gene is TRBJ1-1, the V gene TRBV5-1, with 9 nucleotides matching TRBD1. V lost 5 bases, J lost 1 base, and 9 bases stayed unmatched. The CDR3 length is 16 residues. Looked up from germline, CDR1 is SGHRS and CDR2 is YFSETQ. The CDR3 nucleotides are TGCGCCAGCAGAACGAAAGAGGGACAGGGGAACACTGAAGCTTTCTTT. Protein: CASRTKEGQGNTEAFF.

This clone is deemed medium-sized. J is TRBJ1-3 and V is TRBV7-9; TRBD1 agrees at 9 bases. There are 15 residues in the CDR3. Germline CDR1 is SEHNR and CDR2 is FQNEAQ (reference sequence). Losses at the gene ends were 4 bases for V and 4 bases for J; bases not matched to a gene: 5. The CDR3 sequence: CASSSEQGAGNTIYF. The CDR3 nucleotides are TGTGCCAGCAGCTCCGAACAGGGGGCGGGAAACACCATATATTTT.

In this sample, this clone turned up many times. V gene TRBV23-1 combines with J gene TRBJ1-4, with D uncertain. TRBV23-1 is an ORF; its function is uncertain. The CDR3 loop spans 16 amino acids. Deletions cut 7 bases from V and 8 bases from J, with 23 bases between. In nucleotides, the CDR3 is TGCGCCAGCACCTCCCCGAGGGAAAGGCGGATCGAAAAACTGTTTTTT. Protein sequence: CASTSPRERRIEKLFF.

This clone is termed medium-sized. V gene TRBV10-3 combines with J gene TRBJ1-1; D unresolved. The CDR3 extends over 13 amino acids. The germline gives CDR1 ENHRY, CDR2 SYGVKD. The V gene lost 6 bases and the J gene lost 4 bases, with 12 bases spanning the gap. CDR3 amino acids: CAIRGEVITEAFF. CDR3 sequence (DNA): TGTGCCATCAGGGGAGAGGTTATCACTGAAGCTTTCTTT.

Ten or more counts support this clone. The chain joins TRBV28 to TRBJ2-7; 8 nucleotides align to TRBD1. This CDR3 is built from 15 residues. The V gene's germline CDR1 is MDHEN and CDR2 SYDVKM. The junction had 8 bases not matched to a gene; V was cut back by 5 bases and J by 2 bases. CDR3 sequence reads: CASSPPGTGTYEQYF. The CDR3 coding sequence is TGTGCCAGCAGTCCCCCCGGGACAGGCACCTACGAGCAGTACTTC.

This clone was observed many times. The CDR3, as DNA: TGTGCCAGCAGGACGGAACAGGGGCGCCAAAATGAAAAACTGTTTTTT. It encodes CASRTEQGRQNEKLFF. The gene calls are TRBV2 and TRBJ1-4, with 7 positions matching TRBD1. Looked up from germline, CDR1 is SNHLY and CDR2 is FYNNEI. This CDR3 region has 16 residues. V trimming: 6 bases; J trimming: 5 bases; junction bases outside the gene matches: 12.

This clone was detected ten times or more. CDR3 loop: CASSVTGTDTEAFF. CDR3 nucleotide sequence: TGTGCCAGCAGCGTAACAGGGACGGACACTGAAGCTTTCTTT. The chain carries TRBV9 and TRBJ1-1; a possible D gene is TRBD1 (6 bases). This CDR3 region has 14 residues. CDR1 is SGDLS, CDR2 YYNGEE, per germline. Between the trimmed V and J ends, which lost 1 base and 3 bases, there was a span of 10 bases.